The text below deals with one T cell receptor (beta chain). The sample is drawn from a study of T cell clones after liver transplantation. Study overall: In this trial, immunosuppression withdrawal was attempted within 2 years of liver transplant.

Profiled with immunoSEQ multiplex PCR; TCRdb holds only in-frame clones, not every one. The data show 70,000 to 85,000 clones, approximately 80% seen once. CDR1 is SGDLS, CDR2 YYNGEE, per germline. V was clipped by 1 base and J by 1 base, with 6 bases between them. CDR3 length: 14 residues. V is TRBV9 and J is TRBJ1-3, with a tentative D call TRBD1 (5 bases). This TCR came from a human donor who received a liver transplant. Sample: CD4+ T cells from blood, taken before liver transplant. Here the CDR3 reads CASSVRTSGNTIYF. CDR3 in DNA: TGTGCCAGCAGCGTACGGACATCTGGAAACACCATATATTTT.